The clone carrying this T cell receptor (beta chain) has just a few counts. Antigen: not known. The junction and the germline gene differ at one end; a read error may be behind it. This sample was taken from a study of identical twins. The study, taken as a whole, reports: Out-of-frame alpha sequences common to twins exhibited an excess of low generation probability.

The germline V gene encodes CDR1 DFQATT and CDR2 SNEGSKA (reference sequence). The CDR3 loop spans 17 amino acids. A universal primer binding site was introduced by template switching. The final cDNA contained unique molecular identifiers. TCRdb re-called the 5' RACE reads with MiXCR, one entry per CDR3 protein. The sample records 1.5 million to 2 million distinct CDR3 sequences, about 30% being singletons. The TCR comes from a newborn girl in good health. The specimen was cord blood. V is TRBV20-1 and J is TRBJ1-2; D is uncertain. This chain's CDR3 is CSARGGGEWESNYGYTF. The CDR3 DNA reads TGCAGTGCCAGAGGAGGCGGGGAGTGGGAGTCTAACTATGGCTACACCTTC.